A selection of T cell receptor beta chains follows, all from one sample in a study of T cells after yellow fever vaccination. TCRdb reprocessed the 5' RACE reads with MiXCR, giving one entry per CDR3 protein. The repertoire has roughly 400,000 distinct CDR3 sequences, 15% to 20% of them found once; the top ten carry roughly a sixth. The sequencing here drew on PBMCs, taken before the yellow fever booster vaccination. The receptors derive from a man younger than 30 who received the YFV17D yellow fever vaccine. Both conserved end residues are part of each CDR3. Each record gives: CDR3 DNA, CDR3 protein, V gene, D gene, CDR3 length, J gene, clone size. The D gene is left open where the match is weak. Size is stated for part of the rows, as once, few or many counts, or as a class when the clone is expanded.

DNA: TGTGCCAGCAGCTTCCCTAGCGGGGGGGCGGAGACCCAGTACTTC
CDR3: CASSFPSGGAETQYF
V: TRBV7-9
D: TRBD2
length: 15
J: TRBJ2-5
size: .

DNA: TGTGCCAGCAGCTTAAAACAGGGGAGAGAGCAGTTCTTC
CDR3: CASSLKQGREQFF
V: TRBV7-3
D: TRBD1
length: 13
J: TRBJ2-1
size: .

DNA: TGTGCCAGCAGCCACGAGGGTGATGAGCAGTTCTTC
CDR3: CASSHEGDEQFF
V: TRBV3-1
D: .
length: 12
J: TRBJ2-1
size: .

DNA: TGCGCCAGCAGCTTGATTCAACGGGGCACCGGGGAGCTGTTTTTT
CDR3: CASSLIQRGTGELFF
V: TRBV5-1
D: .
length: 15
J: TRBJ2-2
size: .

DNA: TGTGCCACCAGCCCGCGAACAGGGAACACTGAAGCTTTCTTT
CDR3: CATSPRTGNTEAFF
V: TRBV15
D: .
length: 14
J: TRBJ1-1
size: .

DNA: TGCGCCAGCAGCCAAGAACAGGGTTACGGGAAACTGTTTTTT
CDR3: CASSQEQGYGKLFF
V: TRBV4-1
D: .
length: 14
J: TRBJ1-4
size: .

DNA: TGCGCCAGCAGCCATCAAGCGGGGGCCCACAATGAGCAGTTCTTC
CDR3: CASSHQAGAHNEQFF
V: TRBV4-1
D: TRBD2
length: 15
J: TRBJ2-1
size: .

DNA: TGTGCCAGCAGTTTCGGGACAAGCTATGGCTACACCTTC
CDR3: CASSFGTSYGYTF
V: TRBV12-3/TRBV12-4
D: .
length: 13
J: TRBJ1-2
size: few

DNA: TGTGCCAGCAGTCCCGGACAGGCCTACATGAACACTGAAGCTTTCTTT
CDR3: CASSPGQAYMNTEAFF
V: TRBV27
D: TRBD1
length: 16
J: TRBJ1-1
size: .

DNA: TGCAGTGCTACGGACAGGATGGGGCCCACAGATACGCAGTATTTT
CDR3: CSATDRMGPTDTQYF
V: TRBV20-1
D: TRBD1
length: 15
J: TRBJ2-3
size: .

DNA: TGCAGCGTTGAAGACCGCCCCCCTAGCGGACAAGAGACCCAGTACTTC
CDR3: CSVEDRPPSGQETQYF
V: TRBV29-1
D: TRBD2
length: 16
J: TRBJ2-5
size: few

DNA: TGCGCCAGCAGCCTTGGGGACAGCCGCACAGATACGCAGTATTTT
CDR3: CASSLGDSRTDTQYF
V: TRBV5-1
D: TRBD1
length: 15
J: TRBJ2-3
size: few

DNA: TGTGCCAGCAGCGGCAGGGAAGCCAAAAACATTCAGTACTTC
CDR3: CASSGREAKNIQYF
V: TRBV7-2
D: .
length: 14
J: TRBJ2-4
size: .

DNA: TGTGCCAGCAGCTCCCCAGGAGCTGAGCAGTTCTTC
CDR3: CASSSPGAEQFF
V: TRBV11-2
D: .
length: 12
J: TRBJ2-1
size: .

DNA: TGCAGCGTTGAATCCCTAGCAGGGCGATCCTACGAGCAGTACTTC
CDR3: CSVESLAGRSYEQYF
V: TRBV29-1
D: .
length: 15
J: TRBJ2-7
size: few

DNA: TGTGCCAGCAGTTCCCTGGGGAGGGAAGCTTTCTTT
CDR3: CASSSLGREAFF
V: TRBV12-3/TRBV12-4
D: .
length: 12
J: TRBJ1-1
size: few

DNA: TGCGCCAGCAGCTCAGGGGTGTCCGGGGAGCTGTTTTTT
CDR3: CASSSGVSGELFF
V: TRBV4-3
D: .
length: 13
J: TRBJ2-2
size: .

DNA: TGTGCCAGCAGCACCTCGAGGGGTGGCGGGGCTAATGAAAAACTGTTTTTT
CDR3: CASSTSRGGGANEKLFF
V: TRBV9
D: .
length: 17
J: TRBJ1-4
size: once

DNA: TGTGCCAGCAGCAAGACAGGGGGGGTTGAAAAACTGTTTTTT
CDR3: CASSKTGGVEKLFF
V: TRBV12-3/TRBV12-4
D: TRBD1
length: 14
J: TRBJ1-4
size: few

DNA: TGTGCCAGCAGCTTAGTGGGGGGGCACAGCTATGGCTACACCTTC
CDR3: CASSLVGGHSYGYTF
V: TRBV7-9
D: .
length: 15
J: TRBJ1-2
size: .

DNA: TGTGCCAGCATCTCAGGCAGCAACACCGGGGAGCTGTTTTTT
CDR3: CASISGSNTGELFF
V: TRBV6-1
D: .
length: 14
J: TRBJ2-2
size: many

DNA: TGCAGCGTTTGCACAGGGTGGGGCACCGGGGAGCTGTTTTTT
CDR3: CSVCTGWGTGELFF
V: TRBV29-1
D: .
length: 14
J: TRBJ2-2
size: .

DNA: TGTGCCAGCAGCCAAGATTGGGATGAGCAGTTCTTC
CDR3: CASSQDWDEQFF
V: TRBV3-1
D: .
length: 12
J: TRBJ2-1
size: few

DNA: TGTGCCAGCAGTGTTTACAGACTGAACACTGAAGCTTTCTTT
CDR3: CASSVYRLNTEAFF
V: TRBV6-1
D: .
length: 14
J: TRBJ1-1
size: .